This TCR beta chain was observed in a study of T cell responses to AZD1222 COVID-19 vaccine. Trimming took off 7 bases at V and 0 bases at J, with 13 bases between the two ends. The CDR3 consists of 15 residues. CDR1 and CDR2 from the germline V gene are LNHDA and SQIVND (reference sequence). This clone was recorded once. As yet, its antigen is unknown. Regarding the study as a whole: Within unmutated variant regions lay the reported targets of nearly half of spike-specific TCRs. All repertoire sampling was performed exclusively after the peak T cell response.

This table comes from immunoSEQ multiplex PCR, and its TCRdb copy is limited to in-frame clones, with some not included. The sample lists 140,000 to 150,000 clones, approximately 93% occurring once. The sample consisted of peripheral blood, taken after recovery from COVID-19. The sequence was collected from an adult who had recovered from COVID-19. The chain combines TRBV19 with TRBJ1-3; no clear D gene. In nucleotides, the CDR3 is TGTGCCAGTACCCCCCAGCCGGTCTCTGGAAACACCATATATTTT. Its translation is CASTPQPVSGNTIYF.